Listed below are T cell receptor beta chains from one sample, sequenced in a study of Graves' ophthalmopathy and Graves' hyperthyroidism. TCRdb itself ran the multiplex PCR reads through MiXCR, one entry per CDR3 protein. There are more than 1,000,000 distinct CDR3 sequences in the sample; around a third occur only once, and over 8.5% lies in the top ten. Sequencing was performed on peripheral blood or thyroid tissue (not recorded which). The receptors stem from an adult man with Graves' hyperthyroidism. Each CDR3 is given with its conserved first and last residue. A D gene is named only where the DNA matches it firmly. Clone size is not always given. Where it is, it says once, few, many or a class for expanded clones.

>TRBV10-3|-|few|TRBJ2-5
CASNLPGGRETQYF
TGTGCCAGCAACCTTCCGGGGGGCCGTGAGACCCAGTACTTC
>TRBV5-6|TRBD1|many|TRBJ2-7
CASSPAGTGHEQYF
TGTGCCAGCAGCCCCGCCGGGACAGGGCACGAGCAGTACTTC
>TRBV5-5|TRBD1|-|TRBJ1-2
CASRAGQDYGYTF
TGTGCCAGCAGAGCGGGACAGGACTATGGCTACACCTTC
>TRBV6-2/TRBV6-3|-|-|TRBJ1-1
CASSRRGTSNTEAFF
TGTGCCAGCAGCCGACGAGGGACCTCGAACACTGAAGCTTTCTTT
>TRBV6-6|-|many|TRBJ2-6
CASSSPRGSGANVLTF
TGTGCCAGCAGTTCCCCTAGGGGTTCTGGGGCCAACGTCCTGACTTTC
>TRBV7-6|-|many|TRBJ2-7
CASSLASVAVGVFEQYF
-
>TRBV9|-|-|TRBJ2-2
CASSVADYRAGELFF
TGTGCCAGCAGCGTTGCGGACTACCGGGCCGGGGAGCTGTTTTTT
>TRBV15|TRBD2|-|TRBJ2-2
CATNSGSYTGELFF
TGTGCCACCAACAGCGGGAGCTACACCGGGGAGCTGTTTTTT
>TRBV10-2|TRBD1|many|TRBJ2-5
CASSEPQPGQGDETQYF
TGCGCCAGCAGTGAGCCCCAGCCCGGACAGGGCGACGAGACCCAGTACTTC
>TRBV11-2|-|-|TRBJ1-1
CASSDRQTGLNTEAFF
TGTGCCAGCAGCGACAGACAGACTGGTCTGAACACTGAAGCTTTCTTT
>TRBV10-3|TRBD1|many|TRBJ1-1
CAIMGQMNTEAFF
TGTGCCATCATGGGACAGATGAACACTGAAGCTTTCTTT
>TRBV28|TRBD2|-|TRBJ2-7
CASSLWLAGIYEQYF
TGTGCCAGCAGCCTGTGGCTAGCGGGTATCTACGAGCAGTACTTC
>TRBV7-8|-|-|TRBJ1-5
CASSLAKGKGGYSNQPQHF
TGTGCCAGCAGCTTAGCAAAGGGGAAGGGCGGTTATAGCAATCAGCCCCAGCATTTT
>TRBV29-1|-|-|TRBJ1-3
CSLGDSGNTIYF
TGCAGCTTAGGCGACTCTGGAAACACCATATATTTT
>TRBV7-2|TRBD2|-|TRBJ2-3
CASSFIAGSTDTQYF
TGTGCCAGCAGCTTCATAGCGGGGAGCACAGATACGCAGTATTTT
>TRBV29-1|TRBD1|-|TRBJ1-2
CSVQTSGTGVGYTF
TGCAGCGTCCAAACGTCCGGGACAGGGGTCGGCTACACCTTC
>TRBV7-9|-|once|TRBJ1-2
CASIPFRWAPSRGSYGYTF
TGCGCCAGCATTCCCTTCCGATGGGCTCCTTCAAGGGGGAGCTATGGCTACACCTTC
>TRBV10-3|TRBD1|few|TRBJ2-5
CAISRQGEGETQYF
TGTGCCATCAGCCGACAGGGGGAGGGAGAGACCCAGTACTTC
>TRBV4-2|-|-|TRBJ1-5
CASSQEGMLGDQPQHF
TGTGCCAGCAGCCAAGAAGGGATGTTGGGGGATCAGCCCCAGCATTTT
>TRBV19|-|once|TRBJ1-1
CASSIKVVNTEAFF
TGTGCCAGTAGTATCAAAGTGGTGAACACTGAAGCTTTCTTT
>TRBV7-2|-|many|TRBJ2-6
CASSRRGAYPPVLTF
TGTGCCAGCAGCAGACGGGGAGCTTACCCCCCCGTCCTGACTTTC
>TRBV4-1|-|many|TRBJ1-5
CASSQSEGSQPQHF
TGCGCCAGCAGCCAAAGTGAAGGGAGCCAGCCCCAGCATTTT
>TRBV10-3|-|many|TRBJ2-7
CATMPIRAYEQYF
TGTGCCACGATGCCTATACGGGCCTACGAGCAGTACTTC
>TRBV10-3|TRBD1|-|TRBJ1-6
CASSYPGQGNNSPLHF
TGTGCCAGCAGTTACCCGGGACAGGGTAACAATTCACCCCTCCACTTT
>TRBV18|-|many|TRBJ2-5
CASSPLDGGQRGKTQYF
TGTGCCAGCTCACCCCTGGACGGGGGGCAGAGAGGAAAGACCCAGTACTTC
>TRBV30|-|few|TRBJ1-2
CAWSVTSGYTF
TGTGCCTGGAGTGTAACGTCTGGCTACACCTTC
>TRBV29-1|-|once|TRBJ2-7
CSVKNVGSPYEQYF
TGCAGCGTTAAAAATGTCGGGTCTCCCTACGAGCAGTACTTC
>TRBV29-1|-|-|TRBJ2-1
CSAGTALNNEQFF
TGCAGCGCCGGTACGGCCCTTAACAATGAGCAGTTCTTC
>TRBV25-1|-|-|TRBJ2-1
CASSRTATGIDEQFF
TGTGCCAGCTCACGAACGGCAACTGGGATCGATGAGCAGTTCTTC
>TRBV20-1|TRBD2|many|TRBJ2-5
CSAPNGGTSDQETQYF
TGCAGTGCCCCCAATGGCGGGACTAGCGACCAAGAGACCCAGTACTTC
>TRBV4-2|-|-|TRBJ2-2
CASSQDRNTGELFF
TGTGCCAGCAGCCAAGACAGGAACACCGGGGAGCTGTTTTTT
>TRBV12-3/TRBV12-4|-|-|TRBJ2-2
CASSFFGYGELFF
TGTGCCAGCAGTTTTTTCGGTTACGGGGAGCTGTTTTTT
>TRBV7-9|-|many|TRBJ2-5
CASSLDRAVAGGNQETQYF
TGTGCCAGCAGCTTAGATCGAGCTGTCGCCGGCGGAAACCAAGAGACCCAGTACTTC
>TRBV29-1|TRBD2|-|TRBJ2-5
CSGTSETQYF
TGCAGCGGGACTAGCGAGACCCAGTACTTC
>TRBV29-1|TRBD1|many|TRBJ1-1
CSVYDRQGNTEAFF
TGCAGCGTTTACGACCGACAGGGGAACACTGAAGCTTTCTTT
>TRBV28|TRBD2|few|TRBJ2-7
CASSRLAGVQYF
TGTGCCAGCAGTAGACTAGCGGGAGTGCAGTACTTC
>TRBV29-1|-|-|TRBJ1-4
CSVGWAGEKLFF
TGCAGCGTTGGTTGGGCAGGTGAAAAACTGTTTTTT
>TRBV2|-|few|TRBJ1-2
CASDRGRSFTF
TGTGCCAGCGACAGAGGCCGGAGTTTCACCTTC
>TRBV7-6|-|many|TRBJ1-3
CASSQAEARSGNTIYF
TGTGCCAGCAGTCAAGCAGAGGCCCGCTCTGGAAACACCATATATTTT
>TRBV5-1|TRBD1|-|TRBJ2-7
CASSLVAYGQVFYEQYF
TGCGCCAGCAGCCTTGTTGCCTACGGACAGGTATTCTACGAGCAGTACTTC
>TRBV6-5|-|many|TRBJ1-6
CASSYLKTGLKASPLHF
TGTGCCAGCAGTTACCTCAAAACAGGGCTCAAGGCTTCACCCCTCCACTTT
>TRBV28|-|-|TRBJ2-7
CASSSPTDATYEQYF
TGTGCCAGCAGTTCGCCGACAGACGCAACCTACGAGCAGTACTTC
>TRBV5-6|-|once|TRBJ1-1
CASRLVSPYKNTEAFF
TGTGCCAGCAGGTTGGTTAGCCCCTACAAGAACACTGAAGCTTTCTTT
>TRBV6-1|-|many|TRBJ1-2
CASSEGGNRVDHTF
TGTGCCAGCAGTGAAGGTGGAAACAGGGTAGATCACACCTTC
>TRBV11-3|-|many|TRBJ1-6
CAIRTWGSYNSPLHF
TGTGCCATCAGGACGTGGGGCTCCTATAATTCACCCCTCCACTTT
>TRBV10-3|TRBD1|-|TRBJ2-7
CAISARGQGPSSYEQYF
TGTGCCATCAGTGCTAGGGGGCAGGGACCCAGCTCCTACGAGCAGTACTTC
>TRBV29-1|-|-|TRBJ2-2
CSSYGMAGELFF
TGCAGCAGTTACGGCATGGCCGGGGAGCTGTTTTTT
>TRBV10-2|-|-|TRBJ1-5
CASSYRGRINQPQHF
TGTGCCAGCAGTTACCGGGGACGTATCAATCAGCCCCAGCATTTT
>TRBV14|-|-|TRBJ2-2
CASSQAGSFGELFF
TGTGCCAGCAGCCAGGCAGGGAGTTTCGGGGAGCTGTTTTTT
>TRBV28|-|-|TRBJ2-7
CASSFSRQVKEQYF
TGTGCCAGCAGTTTCAGTCGACAGGTCAAGGAGCAGTACTTC
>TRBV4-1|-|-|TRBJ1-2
CASSQVVTDSYGYTF
TGCGCCAGCAGCCAAGTCGTAACAGATTCCTATGGCTACACCTTC
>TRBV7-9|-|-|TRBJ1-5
CASSQELPQPQHF
TGCGCCAGCAGCCAAGAACTTCCCCAGCCCCAGCATTTT
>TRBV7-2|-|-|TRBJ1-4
CASSLEINEELFF
TGTGCCAGCAGCTTAGAGATTAATGAAGAACTGTTTTTT